The next 14 T cell receptor beta chains were all read from a single sample in a study of T-cell reconstitution after alpha-beta-depleted transplantation in children (dated by TCRdb to 2015 to 2016). The receptor library was made with PCR. TCRdb shows the sequencer as Illumina HiSeq 2500. To normalize quantification of the TCRbeta repertoire, the TCR libraries were built with molecular barcoding that relied on unique molecular identifiers. In TCRdb, the public reads were trimmed at Q25 with fastp and aligned with MiXCR, with productive beta chains retained. Rows with one shared CDR3 protein collapse into an entry with the most common genes and DNA. In this sample the table shows hundreds of thousands of distinct CDR3 sequences, approximately 12% of which occur a single time. Approximately 2.4% of the sample belongs to the ten largest clones. The sample consisted of PBMCs from the stem cell graft donor, taken from the stem cell graft. These receptors were obtained from a human donor who donated a stem cell graft to a child with acute lymphoblastic leukemia.

The chain uses TRBV29-1 and TRBJ1-2, with D tentatively TRBD1 (6 bases). This CDR3 region has 13 residues. Germline V gene data show CDR1 as SQVTM and CDR2 as ANQGSEA. V was shortened by 4 bases and J by 3 bases, with 12 bases between the two germline ends. CDR3 residues: CSVGRGADYGYTF. The CDR3 coding sequence is TGCAGCGTTGGAAGGGGGGCGGACTATGGCTACACCTTC.

This clonotype was counted many times. The chain recombines TRBV5-1 with TRBJ2-3; the D is unclear. Germline CDR1 is SGHRS and CDR2 is YFSETQ. V was cut by 4 bases and J by 4 bases, with 10 bases left in between. This CDR3 is built from 13 residues. CDR3 bases: TGCGCCAGCAGCATCGGGCACCCAGATACGCAGTATTTT. Its protein is CASSIGHPDTQYF.

Many counts were recorded for this clonotype. For the CDR3, the DNA is TGTGCCAGCAGCTTGCCGTACGGGGTGGAGACAGATACGCAGTATTTT. Its protein product is CASSLPYGVETDTQYF. This chain joins TRBV5-6 and TRBJ2-3; D perhaps matches TRBD2 (5 bases). The germline V gene encodes CDR1 SGHDT and CDR2 YYEEEE. The germline V and J ends were trimmed by 1 base and 3 bases, with 15 bases remaining between them. The CDR3 is made up of 16 amino acids.

Written as DNA, the CDR3 is TGCAGTGCCACAGTTAGAGGCGGGAGAGTGTCCTACAATGAGCAGTTCTTC. Its translation is CSATVRGGRVSYNEQFF. V is TRBV20-1 and J is TRBJ2-1, with 7 bases that match TRBD2. Germline lookup yields CDR1 DFQATT and CDR2 SNEGSKA (reference sequence). The CDR3 is 17 residues long. The trim removed 6 bases at V and 1 base at J, leaving 15 bases unmatched.

At least ten counts were recorded for this clonotype. The chain is built from TRBV6-1 and TRBJ1-2; possibly TRBD1 for D (5 bases). The CDR3 consists of 15 residues. Trimming shortened V by 4 bases and J by 0 bases, and 12 bases separated the two germline ends. Germline V gene sequence: CDR1 MNHNS, CDR2 SASEGT. CDR3 bases: TGTGCCAGCAGTGTGATAGGGGCGGCTAACTATGGCTACACCTTC. Residues: CASSVIGAANYGYTF.

V is TRBV4-2 and J is TRBJ2-5, with TRBD1 identical over 7 bases. Germline CDR1 is LGHNA and CDR2 is YNFKEQ. This CDR3 region has 14 residues. Germline trimming cut 2 bases from V and 3 bases from J; bases unmatched to any gene: 3. For the CDR3, the DNA is TGTGCCAGCAGCCAACAGGGGGAAGAAGAGACCCAGTACTTC. Its protein product is CASSQQGEEETQYF.

This clonotype was found many times. At one boundary the junction diverges from the germline segment, which might be a read error. This rearrangement joins TRBV7-9 to TRBJ1-1; 8 bases align to TRBD1. Germline V CDR1 and CDR2: SEHNR, FQNEAQ (reference sequence). CDR3 length: 15 amino acids. The CDR3, as DNA: TGTGCCGTTCCGTCAGGGGGGACAGGCGATACTGAAACTTTCTTT. Amino acid sequence: CAVPSGGTGDTETFF.

The chain uses TRBV7-2 and TRBJ2-5; 10 nucleotides match TRBD2. The CDR3 covers 15 residues. The germline gives CDR1 SGHTA, CDR2 FQGNSA. V dropped 2 bases and J dropped 6; count of bases not matched to a gene: 6. The CDR3 loop reads CASSLNSGGEKTQYF. In DNA form, the CDR3 reads TGTGCCAGCAGCTTAAACAGCGGGGGGGAAAAGACCCAGTACTTC.

This clonotype was recorded at least ten times. The genes are TRBV5-5 and TRBJ2-7; D possibly corresponds to TRBD2 (6 bases). This CDR3 region has 13 residues. Trimming took off 7 bases at V and 7 bases at J, with 18 bases between the two ends. Germline V gene lookup returns CDR1 SGHKS and CDR2 YYEKEE (reference sequence). The CDR3: CASGGVLAREQYF. As DNA, the CDR3 is TGTGCCAGCGGCGGGGTTTTAGCTCGGGAGCAGTACTTC.

This clonotype was picked up many times. The chain joins TRBV7-2 to TRBJ2-2, with 10 bases aligning to TRBD2. The CDR3 spans 14 residues. Germline V gene data show CDR1 as SGHTA and CDR2 as FQGNSA. Trimming took 6 bases from V and 6 from J; bases not matched to a gene: 4. In DNA form, the CDR3 reads TGTGCCAGCAGAATAGCGGGGGGCTCCGGGGAGCTGTTTTTT. Translating gives CASRIAGGSGELFF.

This clonotype was observed at least ten times. This rearrangement joins TRBV5-1 to TRBJ1-1; possibly TRBD1 for D (5 bases). CDR1 is SGHRS and CDR2 is YFSETQ in the germline V gene. The ends were cut back, 1 base at V and 11 bases at J, with 15 bases in the middle. The CDR3 is 13 residues long. CDR3 nucleotide sequence: TGCGCCAGCAGCTTGTTTTTGCGCAGGGAGGCTTTCTTT. Protein product: CASSLFLRREAFF.

This clonotype was counted many times. V and J are TRBV10-3 and TRBJ1-3; 7 bases are shared with TRBD1. Germline V gene data show CDR1 as ENHRY and CDR2 as SYGVKD. CDR3 length: 14 residues. The J segment lost 0 bases and the V segment lost 11 bases, leaving 7 bases of the junction unmatched. CDR3 residues: CAVAGGSSGNTIYF. The CDR3 DNA reads TGTGCCGTCGCAGGGGGGTCCTCTGGAAACACCATATATTTT.

This clonotype was found many times. The chain carries TRBV11-2 and TRBJ2-2; 8 bases match TRBD1. The CDR3 totals 17 residues. V lost 5 bases, J lost 0 bases, and 8 bases stayed unmatched. The germline V gene encodes CDR1 SGHAT and CDR2 FQNNGV. The DNA for the CDR3 is TGTGCCAGCAGCCATCGACAGGGGACGGCGAACACCGGGGAGCTGTTTTTT. Translating it yields CASSHRQGTANTGELFF.

This clonotype was recorded at least ten times. This chain connects TRBV18 to TRBJ2-3, with TRBD2 matching 8 bases. The V gene end was trimmed by 3 bases and the J gene end by 5 bases; junction bases not matched to a gene: 7. Germline CDR1 KGHSH, CDR2 LQKENI. This CDR3 is 15 amino acids long. The CDR3 spells CASSPLSGGVDTQYF. As DNA, the CDR3 is TGTGCCAGCTCACCGCTGAGCGGGGGCGTAGATACGCAGTATTTT.